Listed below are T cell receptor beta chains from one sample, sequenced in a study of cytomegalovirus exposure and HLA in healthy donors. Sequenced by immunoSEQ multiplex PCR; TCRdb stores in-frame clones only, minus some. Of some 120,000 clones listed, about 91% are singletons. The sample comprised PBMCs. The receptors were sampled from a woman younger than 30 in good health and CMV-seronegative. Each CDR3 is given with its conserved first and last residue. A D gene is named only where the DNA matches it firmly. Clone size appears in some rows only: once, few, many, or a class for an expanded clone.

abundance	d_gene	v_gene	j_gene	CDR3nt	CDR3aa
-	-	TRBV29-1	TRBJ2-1	TGCAGCGTGACCCTTCGGGGGTTAGACTACAATGAGCAGTTCTTC	CSVTLRGLDYNEQFF
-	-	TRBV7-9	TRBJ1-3	TGTGCCAGCAGCTTCCGGGACACTGGAAACACCATATATTTT	CASSFRDTGNTIYF
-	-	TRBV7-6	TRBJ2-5	TGTGCCAGCAGCTTAGATCCTAAAGTCTACTTC	CASSLDPKVYF
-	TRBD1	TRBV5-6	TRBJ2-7	TGTGCCAGCAGGCGGCAGGGGGACTACGAGCAGTACTTC	CASRRQGDYEQYF
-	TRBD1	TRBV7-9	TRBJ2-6	TGTGCCAGCAGGGCCCCCGGGACAGGGTTAACTGGGGCCAACGTCCTGACTTTC	CASRAPGTGLTGANVLTF
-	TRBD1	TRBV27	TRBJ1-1	TGTGCCAGCAGGGAGGACAGGGGGCCGGGCACTGAAGCTTTCTTT	CASREDRGPGTEAFF
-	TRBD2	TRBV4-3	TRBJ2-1	TGCGCCAGCAGCCATGGGACTAGCTACAATGAGCAGTTCTTC	CASSHGTSYNEQFF
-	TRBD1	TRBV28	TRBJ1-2	TGTGCCAGCAGTTCCGGGACAGTGCTCTATGGCTACACCTTC	CASSSGTVLYGYTF
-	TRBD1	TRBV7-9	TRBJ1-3	TGTGCCAGCAGCCACGGGACAGGGAGCGGGGGAAACACCATATATTTT	CASSHGTGSGGNTIYF
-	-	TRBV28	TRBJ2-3	TGTGCCAGCAGTCAAGGACTAGGGGGTTGGACGCAGTATTTT	CASSQGLGGWTQYF
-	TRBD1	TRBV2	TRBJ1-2	TGTGCCAGCACCCGGACAGGGGCCGGTAATGGCTACACCTTC	CASTRTGAGNGYTF
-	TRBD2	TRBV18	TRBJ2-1	TGTGCCAGCTCACAGGCGACTAGCGGGAGTGCACCGGAGCAGTTCTTC	CASSQATSGSAPEQFF
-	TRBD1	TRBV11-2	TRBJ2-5	TGTGCCAGCAGCTTAAGTACAGGGGGTCAGGAGACCCAGTACTTC	CASSLSTGGQETQYF
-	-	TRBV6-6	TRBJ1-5	TGTGCCAGCAGTAGGGGCAGGGGCTATAGCAATCAGCCCCAGCATTTT	CASSRGRGYSNQPQHF
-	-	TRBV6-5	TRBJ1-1	TGTGCCAGCAGTTTACGGGTGAACACTGAAGCTTTCTTT	CASSLRVNTEAFF
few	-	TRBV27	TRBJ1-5	TGTGCCAGCAGTTTATACGGTTGGGGGGTGGGGAGCAATCAGCCCCAGCATTTT	CASSLYGWGVGSNQPQHF
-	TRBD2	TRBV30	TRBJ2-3	TGTGCCTGGAGTTACTTGGGACGGGGGGAACTCACAGATACGCAGTATTTT	CAWSYLGRGELTDTQYF
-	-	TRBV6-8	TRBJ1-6	TGTGCCAGCAGTTTGTCGACACTAGGAGGCTCCTATAATTCACCCCTCCACTTT	CASSLSTLGGSYNSPLHF
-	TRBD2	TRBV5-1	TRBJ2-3	TGCGCCAGCAGGTGGGGAGCGGGGGATTGGGATACGCAGTATTTT	CASRWGAGDWDTQYF
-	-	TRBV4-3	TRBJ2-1	TGCGCCAGCAGCCAAGATCGTAGGGGCTACAATGAGCAGTTCTTC	CASSQDRRGYNEQFF
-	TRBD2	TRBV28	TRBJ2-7	TGTGCCAGCAATACATTCGTGGCGGGAGGGAGATCCTACGAGCAGTACTTC	CASNTFVAGGRSYEQYF
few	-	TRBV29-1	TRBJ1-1	TGCAGCGTTGACGTGAACACTGAAGCTTTCTTT	CSVDVNTEAFF
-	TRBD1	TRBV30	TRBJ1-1	TGTGCCTGGAGCGGTTACAGGGGTTTGAACACTGAAGCTTTCTTT	CAWSGYRGLNTEAFF
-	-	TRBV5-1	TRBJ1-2	TGCGCCAGCACCGGTGTCGGCGGCCTCTACACCTTC	CASTGVGGLYTF
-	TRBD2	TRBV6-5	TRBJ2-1	TGTGCCAGCAGTTACTCCGGGCCTAGCGGGATGGGGGAGCAGTTCTTC	CASSYSGPSGMGEQFF
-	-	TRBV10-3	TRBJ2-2	TGTGCCATACAGGACGGGGGAACCGGGGAGCTGTTTTTT	CAIQDGGTGELFF
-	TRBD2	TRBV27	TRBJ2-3	TGTGCCAGCAGTTCCGGGACTAGCGGGAGGACAGATACGCAGTATTTT	CASSSGTSGRTDTQYF
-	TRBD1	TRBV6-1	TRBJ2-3	TGTGCCAGCAGTAACAGGGGGCGTTGGGATACGCAGTATTTT	CASSNRGRWDTQYF
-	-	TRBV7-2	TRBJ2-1	TGTGCCAGCAGTCACTCTCAGGTCGGCTCCTACAATGAGCAGTTCTTC	CASSHSQVGSYNEQFF
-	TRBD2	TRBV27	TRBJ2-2	TGTGCCAGCAGTTCCAGCGGGATGAGAACCGGGGAGCTGTTTTTT	CASSSSGMRTGELFF
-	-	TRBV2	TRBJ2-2	TGTGCCAGCAGTCCCAATTCGGGTACCGGGGAGCTGTTTTTT	CASSPNSGTGELFF
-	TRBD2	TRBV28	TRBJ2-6	TGTGCCAGCAGTCCGGGACTAGCGGGAGATGGGGCCAACGTCCTGACTTTC	CASSPGLAGDGANVLTF
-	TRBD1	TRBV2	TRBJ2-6	TGTGCCAGCAGGATACAGGGGGTCGGGGCCAACGTCCTGACTTTC	CASRIQGVGANVLTF
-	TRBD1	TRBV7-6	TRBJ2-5	TGTGCCAGCAGCTTAGGATTTGGGGCGACAGGGTCACAAGAGACCCAGTACTTC	CASSLGFGATGSQETQYF
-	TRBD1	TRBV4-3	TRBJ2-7	TGCGCCAGCAGCCCAGGGACAGGGGGTTATTACGAGCAGTACTTC	CASSPGTGGYYEQYF
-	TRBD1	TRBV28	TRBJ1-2	TGTGCCAGCAGTCCCGGGACAGCAACCTATGGCTACACCTTC	CASSPGTATYGYTF
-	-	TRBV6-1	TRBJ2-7	TGTGCCAGCAGTGAACTAGTCGGGGTGAGCTCCTACGAGCAGTACTTC	CASSELVGVSSYEQYF
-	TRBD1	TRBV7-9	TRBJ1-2	TGTGCCAGCAGCTTTTCACAGGGGAGCCTCGGCTACACCTTC	CASSFSQGSLGYTF
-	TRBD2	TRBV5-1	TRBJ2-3	TGCGCCAGCAGCTTGGGTCGACTAGCGGGAGCGGGGAGCACAGATACGCAGTATTTT	CASSLGRLAGAGSTDTQYF
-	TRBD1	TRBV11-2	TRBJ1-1	TGTGCCAGCAGCACGAGGACAGGGGGAGACACTGAAGCTTTCTTT	CASSTRTGGDTEAFF
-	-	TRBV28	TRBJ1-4	TGTGCCAGCAGTTGGAAGGGAGGTTTTAATGAAAAACTGTTTTTT	CASSWKGGFNEKLFF
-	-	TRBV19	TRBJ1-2	TGTGCCAGTAGCGTACAGGAGCCCCCTAACTATGGCTACACCTTC	CASSVQEPPNYGYTF
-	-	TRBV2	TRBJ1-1	TGTGCCAGCAGCGAAAGGAGAGGGACTCTCCAAGGGGCTTTCTTT	CASSERRGTLQGAFF
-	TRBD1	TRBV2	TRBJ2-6	TGTGCCAGCAGTGGTCGGACAGGGGGCGGAATCGCTGGGGCCAACGTCCTGACTTTC	CASSGRTGGGIAGANVLTF
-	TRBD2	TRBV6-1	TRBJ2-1	TGTGCCAGCAGTGTGCTAGCGGGAGTTGGGAATGAGCAGTTCTTC	CASSVLAGVGNEQFF
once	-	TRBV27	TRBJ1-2	TGTGCCAGCAGTTCTGCAGGGGCCGAAACCTATGGCTACACCTTC	CASSSAGAETYGYTF
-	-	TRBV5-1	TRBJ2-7	TGCGCCAGCAGCCCCGACTGGACCTACGAGCAGTACTTC	CASSPDWTYEQYF
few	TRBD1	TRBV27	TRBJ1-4	TGTGCCAGCAGTTTAGTCCAGGGACAGACACTGTTTTTT	CASSLVQGQTLFF
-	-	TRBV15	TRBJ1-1	TGTGCCACCAGCCCAGGGGTTGGGGAAGCTTTCTTT	CATSPGVGEAFF
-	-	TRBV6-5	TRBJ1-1	TGTGCCAGCAGATTCGACAATACAAACACTGAAGCTTTCTTT	CASRFDNTNTEAFF
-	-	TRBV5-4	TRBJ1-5	TGTGCCAGCAGCTTGCTCGGGAGCAATCAGCCCCAGCATTTT	CASSLLGSNQPQHF
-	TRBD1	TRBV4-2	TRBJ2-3	TGTGCCAGCAGCCAAGCCGAACAGGGGGGTCCCACAGATACGCAGTATTTT	CASSQAEQGGPTDTQYF
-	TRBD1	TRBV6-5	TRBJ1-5	TGTGCCAGCAGTTCCCAGGGGGTTCATCAGCCCCAGCATTTT	CASSSQGVHQPQHF